This T cell receptor (beta chain) was identified during a study of T cell responses to AZD1222 COVID-19 vaccine. Profiling relied on immunoSEQ multiplex PCR, and the TCRdb table lists in-frame clones only, not all of them. The sample includes roughly 130,000 clones, roughly 90% seen only once; the top ten take around 2.8%. This clonotype was sampled from an adult in good health. The source was peripheral blood, collected on day 0 of AZD1222 vaccination.

CDR3 loop: CASRVAGAIGIEQYF. CDR3 DNA sequence: TGTGCCAGCAGAGTGGCAGGGGCTATCGGTATAGAGCAGTACTTC. This sequence joins TRBV6-5 and TRBJ2-7, with D tentatively TRBD1 (6 bases). This CDR3 is built from 15 residues. Germline assignment: CDR1 MNHEY and CDR2 SVGAGI. Trimming pared 6 bases from V and 7 bases from J, leaving 22 bases between.